Listed below are T cell receptor beta chains from one sample, sequenced in a study of blood T cell repertoires in COVID-19. Sequencing was performed with immunoSEQ multiplex PCR; in TCRdb, only in-frame clones are kept and a portion is missing. The repertoire has about 150,000 clones, about three quarters of them found once; the top ten carry roughly 1.5%. Sequences were obtained from peripheral blood. Receptor source: a man aged 80 or over with acute or convalescent COVID-19. Each CDR3 is given with its conserved first and last residue. The D gene is left open where the match is weak. Clone size appears in some rows only: once, few, many, or a class for an expanded clone.

-,TRBD2,TRBV3-1/TRBV3-2,TRBJ2-3,TGTGCCAGCAGCCAATATTCGGGGGGGGTCACAGATACGCAGTATTTT,CASSQYSGGVTDTQYF
few,-,TRBV5-6,TRBJ2-1,TGTGCCAGCAGCTTGGCCGGGATGAGGGACAATGAGCAGTTCTTC,CASSLAGMRDNEQFF
-,TRBD2,TRBV18,TRBJ2-3,TGTGCCAGCTCCCCGACTAGCGGGGGGTTCACAGATACGCAGTATTTT,CASSPTSGGFTDTQYF
few,TRBD2,TRBV3-1/TRBV3-2,TRBJ2-2,TGTGCCAGCAGCCAAGCGGGAACTAGCGCCGGGGAGCTGTTTTTT,CASSQAGTSAGELFF
few,-,TRBV5-1,TRBJ2-1,TGCGCCAGCCTCCGCCAACCTGGGAGCTCCTACAATGAGCAGTTCTTC,CASLRQPGSSYNEQFF
-,-,TRBV4-3,TRBJ2-7,TGCGCCAGCAGCCAAGCCCGGGACACCCTCTACGAGCAGTACTTC,CASSQARDTLYEQYF
-,TRBD1,TRBV29-1,TRBJ1-1,TGCAGCTTTTACAGGGGGCCTGGGAAGAGTGAAGCTTTCTTT,CSFYRGPGKSEAFF
many,-,TRBV11-2,TRBJ1-5,TGTGCCAGCAGCTTTAGATGGGGCAGAGATCAGCCCCAGCATTTT,CASSFRWGRDQPQHF
-,-,TRBV18,TRBJ1-4,TGTGCCAGCTCACCACCGATGGGGGGGACCATGTTTTTT,CASSPPMGGTMFF
once,TRBD1,TRBV5-3,TRBJ2-1,TGTGCCAGAAGCCACGTTGAGGGACAGGGGTTCAATGAGCAGTTCTTC,CARSHVEGQGFNEQFF
-,TRBD1,TRBV2,TRBJ1-6,TGTGCCAGCAGGTGGACAGGGGGCGCAAATTCACCCCTCCACTTT,CASRWTGGANSPLHF
-,-,TRBV11-3,TRBJ1-3,TGTGCCAGCAGCTTATATCTAGGGGGTTCCGGAAACACCATATATTTT,CASSLYLGGSGNTIYF
once,TRBD2,TRBV19,TRBJ2-7,TGTGCCAGTAGTATCTCCACTAGCGGGAGCTACGAGCAGTACTTC,CASSISTSGSYEQYF
-,TRBD1,TRBV11-1,TRBJ2-3,TGTGCCAGCAGCTTAATCGGACAGGCCCCAGGAGGTACGCAGTATTTT,CASSLIGQAPGGTQYF
-,-,TRBV5-1,TRBJ2-2,TGCGCCAGCAGCTTGCGGACAGCGAACACCGGGGAGCTGTTTTTT,CASSLRTANTGELFF
few,-,TRBV15,TRBJ2-5,TGTGCCACCAGCAGTATCTGGGGGGTAGAGACCCAGTACTTC,CATSSIWGVETQYF
-,TRBD1,TRBV5-1,TRBJ1-1,TGCGCCAGCAGCTCGGACGGGACAGCGGGCACTGAAGCTTTCTTT,CASSSDGTAGTEAFF
-,TRBD1,TRBV28,TRBJ1-2,TGTGCCAGCAGTTTAGACAGGGGGCAGTATGGCTACACCTTC,CASSLDRGQYGYTF
-,-,TRBV6-2/TRBV6-3,TRBJ2-1,TGTGCCAGCAGTTTTTGGGGTAAAAGCGGGCCTTGGGGGAATGAGCAGTTCTTC,CASSFWGKSGPWGNEQFF
-,TRBD1,TRBV5-6,TRBJ2-7,TGTGCCAGCAGCTTGGAATCTGGTCAGGGGGCACACGAGCAGTACTTC,CASSLESGQGAHEQYF
-,-,TRBV6-5,TRBJ1-4,TGTGCCAGCAGTCTGACAGGAGGTAATGAAAAACTGTTTTTT,CASSLTGGNEKLFF
-,TRBD2,TRBV11-1,TRBJ2-5,TGTGCCAGCAGCTATACTAGCGGGGAAGAGACCCAGTACTTC,CASSYTSGEETQYF
-,-,TRBV12-2,TRBJ1-5,TGTGCAAGTCGCTTAGCGCTACAGACCTATAGCAATCAGCCCCAGCATTTT,CASRLALQTYSNQPQHF
-,TRBD2,TRBV5-1,TRBJ2-5,TGCGCCAGCAGCAGGAGGCCCGGGACTAGCGGGGGAGGAGAGACCCAGTACTTC,CASSRRPGTSGGGETQYF
-,-,TRBV6-5,TRBJ2-5,TGTGCCAGCAGCCCGCTGACACGGCGTCGGGAGACCCAGTACTTC,CASSPLTRRRETQYF
-,-,TRBV6-5,TRBJ1-6,TGTGCCAGCAGTCAATCCGGGAGAAAAGATTCACCCCTCCACTTT,CASSQSGRKDSPLHF
-,TRBD1,TRBV30,TRBJ1-1,TGTGCCTTCGATCGGACAGGGAGGGGGAACACTGAAGCTTTCTTT,CAFDRTGRGNTEAFF
-,TRBD2,TRBV6-1,TRBJ2-1,TGTGCCAGCAGTGAAAAGGTAGCGGGGAACAATGAGCAGTTCTTC,CASSEKVAGNNEQFF
-,-,TRBV10-2,TRBJ2-3,TGCGCCAGCACCCAGTGGTCAGATACGCAGTATTTT,CASTQWSDTQYF
-,-,TRBV30,TRBJ2-7,TGTGCCTGGAGGGCCCTCGACAGGACCTACGAGCAGTACTTC,CAWRALDRTYEQYF
few,TRBD2,TRBV7-9,TRBJ2-6,TGTGCCAGGGGGGAGGGTTCTGGGGCCAACGTCCTGACTTTC,CARGEGSGANVLTF
few,-,TRBV5-1,TRBJ1-2,TGCGCCAGCAGCTTGCAGGGAGGAAGCTATGGCTACACCTTC,CASSLQGGSYGYTF
-,TRBD2,TRBV11-3,TRBJ2-1,TGTGCCAGCAGCTCCCGAGGTAGCGGGAGCTCCTACAATGAGCAGTTCTTC,CASSSRGSGSSYNEQFF
-,TRBD1,TRBV6-2/TRBV6-3,TRBJ1-1,TGTGCCAGCAGGTACACAGGGGGACAAGCTTTCTTT,CASRYTGGQAFF
-,-,TRBV28,TRBJ2-4,TGTGCCAGCAGTCAGGGCCCTAACCCAAACATTCAGTACTTC,CASSQGPNPNIQYF
once,-,TRBV7-6,TRBJ2-3,TGTGCCAGCAGCTCGCCCGGTGGGCTGGGCGATACGCAGTATTTT,CASSSPGGLGDTQYF
-,-,TRBV7-9,TRBJ2-2,TGTGCCAGCAGCTCCAGGGTTTACCGGACCGGGGAGCTGTTTTTT,CASSSRVYRTGELFF
-,-,TRBV5-4,TRBJ2-3,TGTGCCAGCAGCTTGGCGCCCAGTAGCACAGATACGCAGTATTTT,CASSLAPSSTDTQYF
-,-,TRBV5-6,TRBJ1-2,TGTGCCAGCAGCTTGGAAGACAGGCCCTTCTATGGCTACACCTTC,CASSLEDRPFYGYTF
-,-,TRBV5-1,TRBJ2-5,TGCGCCAGCAGGGGCGCTACCGGCCAAGAGACCCAGTACTTC,CASRGATGQETQYF
-,TRBD1,TRBV30,TRBJ2-5,TGTGCCACAGACAGGGGAGGAGAGACCCAGTACTTC,CATDRGGETQYF